These 23 T cell receptor beta chains came from one sample sequenced in a study of cytomegalovirus exposure and HLA in healthy donors. The PCR used 60 Vbeta and 13 Jbeta primers. Assay used: immunoSEQ multiplex PCR; TCRdb lists only in-frame clones, some missing. This sample yields a few hundred thousand clones, of which nearly 95% are seen a single time; less than 2% belongs to the top ten. The sample consisted of PBMCs. Receptors were obtained from a girl aged 2 to 10 in good health and CMV-seronegative.

CDR3 sequence (DNA): TGTGCCAGCAGCTTAGGGGACTCGAGGGCTGGAAACACCATATATTTT. As protein: CASSLGDSRAGNTIYF. The V and J genes are TRBV7-9 and TRBJ1-3; D may be TRBD1 (5 bases). V gave up 1 base and J gave up 2 bases, with 12 bases separating them. The V gene's germline CDR1 is SEHNR and CDR2 FQNEAQ (reference sequence). CDR3 length: 16 residues.

This chain uses TRBV5-1 with TRBJ1-5; D remains ambiguous. CDR1 is SGHRS, CDR2 YFSETQ, per germline. The CDR3 covers 13 residues. V gave up 0 bases and J gave up 5 bases, with 6 bases separating them. CDR3 sequence (DNA): TGCGCCAGCAGCTTGGCGGTAGATCAGCCCCAGCATTTT. Amino acids: CASSLAVDQPQHF.

This clone was counted once. The CDR3 DNA reads TGTGCCAGCAGCTTATCAGGCAATCAGCCCCAGCATTTT. It yields the protein CASSLSGNQPQHF. The genes are TRBV11-2 and TRBJ1-5; D unclear. The CDR3 is 13 amino acids. Trimming took 2 bases from V and 2 from J, leaving 4 bases between them. Germline CDR1 and CDR2: SGHAT and FQNNGV.

This chain connects TRBV4-1 to TRBJ2-7; D call uncertain. CDR1 is MGHRA, CDR2 YSYEKL, per germline. The CDR3 covers 11 residues. With 1 base removed from V and 7 bases from J, the gap between germline ends came to 5 bases. The CDR3 sequence is CASSQGLEQYF. The CDR3 DNA reads TGCGCCAGCAGCCAAGGTCTAGAGCAGTACTTC.

This chain links TRBV6-5 with TRBJ1-1; tentatively, D is TRBD1 (6 bases). CDR3 length: 14 residues. Trimming shortened V by 6 bases and J by 5 bases, and 16 bases separated the two germline ends. Germline-derived CDR1 and CDR2 are MNHEY and SVGAGI. The CDR3 DNA follows: TGTGCCAGCAGCCGCAGCCAGGGGCTGACTGAAGCTTTCTTT. Residues: CASSRSQGLTEAFF.

This chain connects TRBV29-1 to TRBJ1-2; perhaps TRBD1 as D (5 bases). The ends were cut back, 6 bases at V and 2 bases at J, with 10 bases in the middle. The CDR3 has 12 residues. Germline loops: CDR1 SQVTM, CDR2 ANQGSEA. CDR3 in amino acids: CSVLQGNYGYTF. The CDR3 coding sequence is TGCAGCGTCCTCCAGGGAAACTATGGCTACACCTTC.

The genes are TRBV25-1 and TRBJ2-3, with D possibly TRBD2 on 6 matching bases. The germline V gene encodes CDR1 MGHDK and CDR2 SYGVNS. V lost 4 bases to trimming and J lost 0 bases, with 11 bases between them. The CDR3 runs to 15 residues. The CDR3 reads CASSVWGTSTDTQYF. CDR3 nucleotides: TGTGCCAGCAGTGTCTGGGGGACTAGCACAGATACGCAGTATTTT.

Written as DNA, the CDR3 is TGTGCCAGCAGCGCCAGACTAGCGGAAACCGGGGAGCTGTTTTTT. Protein sequence: CASSARLAETGELFF. V usage is TRBV9 and J usage is TRBJ2-2; 9 bases line up with TRBD2. The germline CDR1 and CDR2 sequences are SGDLS and YYNGEE. J gave up 5 bases and V 3 bases, and 5 bases lay outside the gene matches. This CDR3 is 15 amino acids long. The complete variable domain, with remaining parts taken from reference TRBV9 and TRBJ2-2, reads DSGVTQTPKHLITATGQRVTLRCSPRSGDLSVYWYQQSLDQGLQFLIQYYNGEERAKGNILERFSAQQFPDLHSELNLSSLELGDSALYFCASSARLAETGELFFGEGSRLTVL.

This chain links TRBV9 with TRBJ1-1; TRBD1 is a possible D gene (5 bases). The CDR3 sequence is 13 residues long. Germline-derived CDR1 and CDR2 are SGDLS and YYNGEE. Trimming took 4 bases from V and 2 from J, leaving 9 bases between them. The CDR3 spells CASSPGVNTEAFF. Here the CDR3 DNA reads TGTGCCAGCAGCCCGGGGGTCAACACTGAAGCTTTCTTT.

This chain links TRBV19 with TRBJ2-7; the D gene is possibly TRBD1 (6 bases). Germline assignment: CDR1 LNHDA and CDR2 SQIVND (reference sequence). Trimming stripped 2 bases from V and 0 bases from J, with 11 bases between. The CDR3 has 15 amino acids. The CDR3 protein is CASSIRGTYSYEQYF. CDR3 sequence (DNA): TGTGCCAGTAGTATAAGAGGGACATACTCCTACGAGCAGTACTTC. The full variable domain, with the rest looked up from reference TRBV19 and TRBJ2-7, is DGGITQSPKYLFRKEGQNVTLSCEQNLNHDAMYWYRQDPGQGLRLIYYSQIVNDFQKGDIAEGYSVSREKKESFPLTVTSAQKNPTAFYLCASSIRGTYSYEQYFGPGTRLTVT.

Only one count was recorded for this clone. This chain uses TRBV6-5 with TRBJ1-5; TRBD1 might be the D (6 bases). Per germline, CDR1 MNHEY and CDR2 SVGAGI. Trimming left V 6 bases short and J 1 base short, with 13 bases between. This CDR3 region has 15 residues. CDR3 in amino acids: CASRVGGASNQPQHF. The CDR3 bases are TGTGCCAGCAGAGTAGGGGGAGCAAGCAATCAGCCCCAGCATTTT.

The rearrangement links TRBV29-1 to TRBJ2-7; TRBD2 matches at 10 bases. The V segment lost 8 bases and the J segment 2 bases; nucleotides outside the gene matches: 6. The CDR3 totals 13 residues. CDR1 and CDR2 from the germline V gene are SQVTM and ANQGSEA. The CDR3 nucleotides read TGCAGCCCCGGACTAGCGGAACCCTACGAGCAGTACTTC. This codes for CSPGLAEPYEQYF.

Here the CDR3 reads CASSLGVGLAGGITYEQYF. In DNA, the CDR3 is TGTGCCAGCAGCTTAGGGGTCGGACTAGCGGGAGGGATTACCTACGAGCAGTACTTC. The J gene is TRBJ2-5, the V gene TRBV7-9, with TRBD2 matching over 15 bases. The closer fit of TRBJ2-7 to the DNA end suggests the J call may be wrong. Germline V gene lookup returns CDR1 SEHNR and CDR2 FQNEAQ (reference sequence). The CDR3 extends over 19 amino acids.

The rearrangement links TRBV7-2 to TRBJ2-1; 7 bases align to TRBD2. Germline assignment: CDR1 SGHTA and CDR2 FQGNSA. The CDR3 length is 14 residues. The J segment lost 9 bases and the V segment lost 3 bases, leaving 8 bases of the junction unmatched. The CDR3 coding sequence is TGTGCCAGCAGCTTTAAGGGCGGGAGCTTTGAGCAGTTCTTC. It codes for CASSFKGGSFEQFF.

V gene TRBV5-8 combines with J gene TRBJ1-2; D is ambiguous. V shed 4 bases and J shed 7 bases, with 8 bases lying between them. This CDR3 is built from 11 residues. Per the germline V gene, CDR1 is SGHTS and CDR2 is YDEGEE. The CDR3 DNA reads as TGTGCCAGCAGCCCCGGTTTTGGCTACACCTTC. It encodes CASSPGFGYTF. Full variable domain (rest looked up from reference TRBV5-8 and TRBJ1-2): EAGVTQSPTHLIKTRGQQATLRCSPISGHTSVYWYQQALGLGLQFLLWYDEGEERNRGNFPPRFSGRQFPNYSSELNVNALELEDSALYLCASSPGFGYTFGSGTRLTVV.

The chain couples TRBV2 to TRBJ2-7; possible D gene TRBD2, 5 bases. Trimming stripped 7 bases from V and 6 bases from J, with 10 bases between. CDR1 SNHLY and CDR2 FYNNEI come from the germline V gene. The CDR3 loop spans 11 amino acids. The CDR3 nucleotides are TGTGCCAGCACTAGCTCAGCCGAGCAGTACTTC. Residues: CASTSSAEQYF.

This clone has a single count. This sequence joins TRBV19 and TRBJ2-1; 9 nucleotides line up with TRBD2. The CDR3 covers 14 residues. V lost 5 bases, J lost 2 bases, and 1 base stayed unmatched. Germline V gene lookup returns CDR1 LNHDA and CDR2 SQIVND (reference sequence). As DNA, the CDR3 is TGTGCCAGTAGTGGGACTAGCACCTACAATGAGCAGTTCTTC. Residues: CASSGTSTYNEQFF.

The V gene is TRBV7-8, the J gene TRBJ2-2; 11 bases agree with TRBD2. The CDR3 consists of 18 residues. Germline V CDR1 and CDR2: SGHVS, FQNEAQ. Trimming at V came to 1 base and at J to 3 bases, leaving 7 bases not matched to a gene. CDR3 DNA sequence: TGTGCCAGCAGCTTAGATCTAACTAGCGGGAGTGACACCGGGGAGCTGTTTTTT. It codes for CASSLDLTSGSDTGELFF.

V is TRBV7-9 and J is TRBJ1-1; D is ambiguous. Trimming stripped 5 bases from V and 2 bases from J, with 9 bases between. CDR1 SEHNR and CDR2 FQNEAQ come from the germline V gene (reference sequence). This CDR3 is built from 13 residues. CDR3 nucleotide sequence: TGTGCCAGCAGCCAGACTCAAAACACTGAAGCTTTCTTT. Translating gives CASSQTQNTEAFF. Full variable domain (missing parts from reference TRBV7-9 and TRBJ1-1): DTGVSQNPRHKITKRGQNVTFRCDPISEHNRLYWYRQTLGQGPEFLTYFQNEAQLEKSRLLSDRFSAERPKGSFSTLEIQRTEQGDSAMYLCASSQTQNTEAFFGQGTRLTVV.

This clone showed up just once. The J gene is TRBJ1-5, the V gene TRBV14; D perhaps matches TRBD1 (5 bases). The CDR3 has 16 amino acids. The ends were cut back, 6 bases at V and 2 bases at J, with 17 bases in the middle. CDR1 and CDR2 from the germline V gene are SGHDN and FVKESK. The chain's CDR3 is CASRGPLERGNQPQHF. CDR3 DNA: TGTGCCAGCAGGGGGCCACTGGAACGGGGCAATCAGCCCCAGCATTTT.

This chain connects TRBV19 to TRBJ2-3, with 8 bases lining up with TRBD2. The CDR3 is made up of 15 amino acids. Per germline, CDR1 LNHDA and CDR2 SQIVND (reference sequence). Germline trimming cut 4 bases from V and 1 base from J; bases unmatched to any gene: 4. The CDR3 DNA is TGTGCCAGTAGTAGGCTAGCGGGCCGCACAGATACGCAGTATTTT. Translating it yields CASSRLAGRTDTQYF.

The chain couples TRBV4-1 to TRBJ1-5; D is perhaps TRBD1 (5 bases). V was pared by 0 bases and J by 6 bases, with 12 bases between. Germline values: CDR1 MGHRA, CDR2 YSYEKL. The CDR3 is made up of 15 amino acids. CDR3: CASSQDLRAPQPQHF. As DNA, the CDR3 is TGCGCCAGCAGCCAAGACCTCAGGGCTCCTCAGCCCCAGCATTTT.

As concerns this clone: The identical CDR3 is also encoded by other nucleotide sequences in the sample. The chain combines TRBV25-1 with TRBJ2-7; tentatively, D is TRBD2 (5 bases). CDR3 length: 12 residues. V was shortened by 3 bases and J by 2 bases, with 5 bases between the two germline ends. The germline V gene encodes CDR1 MGHDK and CDR2 SYGVNS. The CDR3 region is CASSDGTYEQYF. CDR3 DNA sequence: TGTGCCAGCAGTGACGGGACCTACGAGCAGTACTTC.